The 19 T cell receptor beta chains in this list originate from one sample, sequenced in a study of PD-1 blockade in classical Hodgkin lymphoma. Repertoires were generated with immunoSEQ multiplex PCR, while TCRdb's copy carries only in-frame clones and drops some. In the table there are roughly 94,000 clones, about 92% of which are singletons. The sample's time point: cycle 4 day 1 (C4D1), after less than seven weeks of nivolumab. Exposure to brentuximab vedotin varied, and each patient had relapsed following autologous stem cell transplantation. Sequencing used peripheral blood mononuclear cells (PBMCs), obtained before the fourth cycle of nivolumab. All receptors come from a human donor with classical Hodgkin lymphoma.

CDR3 in amino acids: CASSRGDTEGEQYF. The CDR3 region has the DNA TGTGCCAGTAGTAGGGGGGACACGGAAGGCGAGCAGTACTTC. V gene TRBV19 combines with J gene TRBJ2-7; D is tentatively TRBD1 or TRBD2 (6 bases each). Deletions cut 4 bases from V and 6 bases from J, with 16 bases between. Germline V gene sequence: CDR1 LNHDA, CDR2 SQIVND (reference sequence). This CDR3 region has 14 residues.

This clone has only one observation. The CDR3 sequence is CASSPTGLNNYGYTF. CDR3 nucleotide sequence: TGTGCCAGCAGTCCGACAGGGCTAAATAACTATGGCTACACCTTC. The V and J genes are TRBV28 and TRBJ1-2; 7 bases line up with TRBD1. The length of the CDR3 is 15 residues. J gave up 1 base and V 5 bases, and 7 bases lay outside the gene matches. CDR1 is MDHEN and CDR2 is SYDVKM in the germline V gene.

This chain connects TRBV27 to TRBJ2-7; D is uncertain. V lost 9 bases, J lost 6 bases, and 12 bases lay in between. The CDR3 extends over 11 amino acids. Germline V gene sequence: CDR1 MNHEY, CDR2 SMNVEV (reference sequence). DNA for the CDR3: TGTGCCAGGTTGAAGGAGATCGAGCAGTACTTC. It encodes CARLKEIEQYF.

The chain recombines TRBV6-1 with TRBJ2-7; no clear D gene. The germline CDR1 and CDR2 sequences are MNHNS and SASEGT. The V end lost 3 bases, the J end lost 4 bases, and 16 bases lay between the germline ends. The CDR3 is 15 amino acids. The CDR3 region is CASSESPRVGYEQYF. In DNA, the CDR3 is TGTGCCAGCAGTGAGTCCCCAAGGGTTGGGTACGAGCAGTACTTC.

The chain joins TRBV4-1 to TRBJ2-7, with TRBD2 identical over 14 bases. Unmatched junction bases numbered 6, after V lost 4 bases and J lost 4 bases. Per the germline V gene, CDR1 is MGHRA and CDR2 is YSYEKL. The CDR3 is 16 residues long. CDR3 DNA sequence: TGCGCCAGCAGCCTCACGGGACTAGCGGGGGTATACGAGCAGTACTTC. The encoded protein is CASSLTGLAGVYEQYF.

DNA for the CDR3: TGTGCCAGTAGTGCGACAGGGGGCGATGAAAAACTGTTTTTT. Translated: CASSATGGDEKLFF. The V call is TRBV19, the J call TRBJ1-4; 10 bases map to TRBD1. This CDR3 is built from 14 residues. With V trimmed by 5 bases and J by 6 bases, 3 bases remained unmatched. CDR1 and CDR2 (germline): LNHDA, SQIVND (reference sequence). The variable domain in full, with the rest retrieved from reference TRBV19 and TRBJ1-4, is DGGITQSPKYLFRKEGQNVTLSCEQNLNHDAMYWYRQDPGQGLRLIYYSQIVNDFQKGDIAEGYSVSREKKESFPLTVTSAQKNPTAFYLCASSATGGDEKLFFGSGTQLSVL.

The V call is TRBV9, the J call TRBJ2-2, with D unresolved. The CDR3 extends over 12 amino acids. Germline CDR1 reads SGDLS; CDR2 reads YYNGEE. V dropped 7 bases and J dropped 5 bases, with 9 bases sitting between them. CDR3 region: CASSTRTGELFF. CDR3 DNA sequence: TGTGCCAGCTCGACTCGTACCGGGGAGCTGTTTTTT.

The genes are TRBV14 and TRBJ2-5; D is perhaps TRBD1 or TRBD2 (5 bases each). Germline assignment: CDR1 SGHDN and CDR2 FVKESK. Trimming took 3 bases from V and 5 from J, leaving 16 bases between them. CDR3 size: 15 residues. CDR3 region: CASSHTGAARETQYF. CDR3 sequence (DNA): TGTGCCAGCAGCCATACCGGGGCCGCACGGGAGACCCAGTACTTC.

The rearrangement links TRBV6-4 to TRBJ2-3; 8 bases align to TRBD2. CDR1 is MRHNA, CDR2 SNTAGT, per germline. The V and J ends lost 8 bases and 5 bases, in that order; junction bases with no gene match: 9. This CDR3 spans 14 amino acids. CDR3 in amino acids: CASAAGVEGDTQYF. The CDR3 nucleotides are TGTGCCAGCGCAGCGGGAGTTGAGGGAGATACGCAGTATTTT.

This clone was seen only once. The V and J genes are TRBV9 and TRBJ2-1, with D perhaps TRBD1 (6 bases). The CDR3 is 22 residues long. Germline CDR1 SGDLS, CDR2 YYNGEE. The V end was cut by 4 bases, the J end by 0 bases, with 32 bases between. CDR3: CASSSTGRPIPGASSSYNEQFF. In DNA, the CDR3 is TGTGCCAGCAGCTCCACAGGGCGCCCCATCCCCGGCGCCTCTAGCTCCTACAATGAGCAGTTCTTC.

The V and J genes are TRBV5-1 and TRBJ2-1; TRBD2 matches at 13 bases. The V segment lost 6 bases and the J segment 8 bases; nucleotides outside the gene matches: 8. The germline V gene encodes CDR1 SGHRS and CDR2 YFSETQ. The CDR3 spans 15 residues. The DNA of the CDR3 is TGCGCCAGCACCTTAGGACTAGCGGGAGTGGATGAGCAGTTCTTC. It codes for CASTLGLAGVDEQFF.

The chain uses TRBV29-1 and TRBJ2-3; no reliable D call. The V gene lost 6 bases and the J gene lost 2 bases, with 12 bases spanning the gap. Germline CDR1 SQVTM, CDR2 ANQGSEA. This CDR3 is built from 13 residues. CDR3 coding DNA: TGCAGCGTCTCTTTGGGGATCACAGATACGCAGTATTTT. It codes for CSVSLGITDTQYF.

The chain has TRBV5-1 and TRBJ1-1, with 7 bases aligning to TRBD1. With 4 bases clipped from V and 7 bases from J, the junction kept 10 bases outside the gene matches. This CDR3 comprises 14 residues. Per germline, CDR1 SGHRS and CDR2 YFSETQ. The CDR3 here is CASSPDRRGLEAFF. CDR3 bases: TGCGCCAGCAGCCCTGACAGGAGGGGGCTTGAAGCTTTCTTT.

V usage is TRBV29-1 and J usage is TRBJ2-5; D ambiguous. V lost 7 bases and J 0 bases, leaving 6 bases between the germline ends. This CDR3 spans 11 amino acids. Germline V gene sequence: CDR1 SQVTM, CDR2 ANQGSEA. Here the CDR3 reads CSEQNQETQYF. The DNA for the CDR3 is TGCAGCGAACAAAACCAAGAGACCCAGTACTTC.

The rearrangement joins TRBV30 to TRBJ1-2; D is perhaps TRBD1 (5 bases). V lost 3 bases, J lost 3 bases, and 11 bases lay in between. Germline V CDR1 and CDR2: GTSNPN, SVGIG (reference sequence). The CDR3 totals 13 residues. The DNA of the CDR3 is TGTGCCTGGAGCGACGGGACTGACTATGGCTACACCTTC. It is translated as CAWSDGTDYGYTF.

The chain joins TRBV2 to TRBJ1-2; weak D call: TRBD1 (6 bases). Looked up from germline, CDR1 is SNHLY and CDR2 is FYNNEI. The CDR3 is 14 residues long. With 1 base removed from V and 8 bases from J, the gap between germline ends came to 14 bases. This CDR3 reads CASSEGLSQGGYTF. CDR3 in DNA: TGTGCCAGCAGTGAAGGCCTCTCCCAGGGGGGCTACACCTTC.

V usage is TRBV6-6 and J usage is TRBJ1-5; weak D call: TRBD1 (6 bases). CDR1 MNHNY and CDR2 SVGAGI come from the germline V gene (reference sequence). Trimming took off 6 bases at V and 2 bases at J, with 14 bases between the two ends. CDR3 size: 15 residues. The CDR3 bases are TGTGCCAGCAGGTGGACAGCTCGGGGCAATCAGCCCCAGCATTTT. It yields the protein CASRWTARGNQPQHF.

J is TRBJ2-2 and V is TRBV19, with 8 bases aligning to TRBD2. In germline, CDR1 is LNHDA, CDR2 SQIVND (reference sequence). Trimming at V came to 3 bases and at J to 6 bases, leaving 9 bases not matched to a gene. CDR3 length equals 16 residues. The CDR3: CASSIRLARSPGELFF. CDR3 nucleotide sequence: TGTGCCAGTAGTATTCGACTAGCGAGGAGTCCCGGGGAGCTGTTTTTT.

This chain uses TRBV5-3 with TRBJ2-5; 8 bases fit TRBD1. TRBV5-3 is assigned to the ORF class and has an uncertain function. The ends lost 4 bases at V and 4 bases at J; junction bases unmatched: 3. The CDR3 length is 13 residues. The CDR3 here is CARSPDRGETQYF. The CDR3 DNA sequence: TGTGCCAGAAGCCCAGACAGGGGAGAGACCCAGTACTTC.